A selection of T cell receptor beta chains follows, all from one sample in a study of T cell responses to AZD1222 COVID-19 vaccine. Here immunoSEQ multiplex PCR was the method, and the copy in TCRdb shows in-frame clones only, minus some. The table records 95,000 to 150,000 clones, just over 85% of them present only once. Specimen: peripheral blood, collected on day 0 of AZD1222 vaccination. Receptors were obtained from an adult in good health. CDR3s include the opening cysteine and the closing phenylalanine or tryptophan. The D gene is left open where the match is weak. Expanded clones get a size class; other rows say once, few or many, or leave the size out.

TRBJ2-2,-,TRBV19,-,CASSISPRANTGELFF,TGTGCCAGTAGTATAAGTCCTCGCGCGAACACCGGGGAGCTGTTTTTT
TRBJ2-2,-,TRBV5-4,TRBD1,CASSPDRRNTGELFF,TGTGCCAGCAGCCCGGACAGGAGGAACACCGGGGAGCTGTTTTTT
TRBJ2-2,once,TRBV6-4,-,CASKVEANTGELFF,TGTGCCAGCAAGGTGGAGGCGAACACCGGGGAGCTGTTTTTT
TRBJ2-7,-,TRBV4-1,-,CASSQDEGGPTSYEQYF,TGCGCCAGCAGCCAAGATGAAGGGGGTCCCACTTCCTACGAGCAGTACTTC
TRBJ2-7,-,TRBV5-1,-,CASSLGYLDSSYEQYF,TGCGCCAGCAGCTTGGGGTATTTGGACAGTTCCTACGAGCAGTACTTC
TRBJ1-3,-,TRBV5-6,-,CASSVVLPSGNTIYF,TGTGCCAGCAGCGTCGTCTTACCCTCTGGAAACACCATATATTTT
TRBJ2-1,-,TRBV5-3,-,CARSYYRDEQFF,TGTGCCAGAAGCTATTACAGGGACGAGCAGTTCTTC
TRBJ2-3,-,TRBV11-2,-,CASSLFKETTQYF,TGTGCCAGCAGCTTATTCAAGGAGACTACGCAGTATTTT
TRBJ1-5,-,TRBV28,-,CASSLSAGVRNQPQHF,TGTGCCAGCAGTCTATCGGCCGGGGTAAGAAATCAGCCCCAGCATTTT
TRBJ2-1,-,TRBV5-1,TRBD2,CASSPIAGVSNEQFF,TGCGCCAGCAGCCCAATAGCGGGAGTTTCCAATGAGCAGTTCTTC
TRBJ2-7,-,TRBV19,TRBD1,CASRGQGLYEQYF,TGTGCCAGTAGAGGACAGGGCCTCTACGAGCAGTACTTC
TRBJ2-1,-,TRBV3-1/TRBV3-2,-,CASSQLGGLRFF,TGTGCCAGCAGCCAACTAGGGGGGCTCAGGTTCTTC
TRBJ2-7,-,TRBV27,-,CASSFLAGSLHF,TGTGCCAGCAGTTTTTTAGCAGGGTCTCTCCACTTC
TRBJ1-4,-,TRBV24-1,-,CATSHGPPEKLFF,TGTGCCACCAGTCACGGACCCCCTGAAAAACTGTTTTTT
TRBJ2-5,-,TRBV24-1,-,CATSPRDTIQETQYF,TGTGCCACCAGCCCTCGGGACACCATCCAAGAGACCCAGTACTTC
TRBJ2-1,few,TRBV11-3,-,CASSPPPRSSYNEQFF,TGTGCCAGCAGCCCTCCTCCCAGGAGCTCCTACAATGAGCAGTTCTTC
TRBJ2-3,-,TRBV7-3,TRBD2,CASSLMLAGGTDTQYF,TGTGCCAGCAGCTTAATGCTAGCGGGAGGTACAGATACGCAGTATTTT
TRBJ1-5,-,TRBV6-6,-,CASSPRGGSNQPQHF,TGTGCCAGCAGTCCCCGGGGAGGAAGCAATCAGCCCCAGCATTTT
TRBJ1-2,-,TRBV19,-,CASSRREGGGYTF,TGTGCCAGTAGTAGGAGAGAGGGAGGAGGCTACACCTTC
TRBJ1-5,-,TRBV7-6,-,CASSPQPPYPGGSNQPQHF,TGTGCCAGCAGCCCTCAACCGCCCTACCCGGGAGGTAGCAATCAGCCCCAGCATTTT
TRBJ2-5,-,TRBV23-1,-,CASSRLTRKVMYQETQYF,TGCGCCAGCAGTCGCCTGACAAGAAAAGTTATGTACCAAGAGACCCAGTACTTC
TRBJ1-2,-,TRBV12-3/TRBV12-4,-,CASSLFGDYTF,TGTGCCAGCAGTTTATTCGGGGACTACACCTTC
TRBJ2-7,-,TRBV6-7,-,CASPNEQLREVTEQYF,TGTGCCAGCCCCAACGAACAGCTTAGAGAAGTTACCGAGCAGTACTTC
TRBJ1-5,-,TRBV7-2,TRBD1,CASSVNRGLHQPQHF,TGTGCCAGCAGCGTAAACAGGGGTCTCCACCAGCCCCAGCATTTT
TRBJ2-5,few,TRBV6-5,TRBD1,CASSPNRGETQYF,TGTGCCAGCAGCCCAAACAGGGGGGAGACCCAGTACTTC
TRBJ2-3,-,TRBV7-3,-,CASSPGVIPGDTQYF,TGTGCCAGCAGCCCGGGGGTTATTCCTGGAGATACGCAGTATTTT
TRBJ1-1,-,TRBV5-1,-,CASSEPGLSNTEAFF,TGCGCCAGCAGCGAACCGGGACTCTCGAACACTGAAGCTTTCTTT
TRBJ1-2,-,TRBV29-1,-,CSVEERGEAVYTF,TGCAGCGTTGAAGAACGCGGGGAGGCTGTCTACACCTTC
TRBJ2-7,once,TRBV7-9,TRBD1,CASSLAWGGQGYNEQYF,TGTGCCAGCAGCTTAGCGTGGGGGGGACAGGGGTATAACGAGCAGTACTTC
TRBJ2-6,-,TRBV5-1,-,CASSLSGYNSGANVLTF,TGCGCCAGCAGCTTGAGTGGGTATAACTCTGGGGCCAACGTCCTGACTTTC
TRBJ1-1,-,TRBV6-6,-,CASSYLAERNTEAFF,TGTGCCAGCAGTTATCTTGCCGAGAGGAACACTGAAGCTTTCTTT
TRBJ2-1,-,TRBV7-3,TRBD2,CASSLTAGGYNEQFF,TGTGCCAGCAGCTTAACGGCGGGAGGGTACAATGAGCAGTTCTTC
TRBJ1-3,-,TRBV18,-,CASSPRSGVSSGNTIYF,TGTGCCAGCTCACCACGGTCAGGGGTGAGCTCTGGAAACACCATATATTTT
TRBJ2-4,-,TRBV28,TRBD2,CASWDYKNIQYF,TGTGCTTCCTGGGACTATAAAAACATTCAGTACTTC
TRBJ1-3,-,TRBV7-2,-,CASSPGNSGNTIYF,TGTGCCAGCAGCCCTGGAAACTCTGGAAACACCATATATTTT
TRBJ2-7,-,TRBV7-9,-,CASSISNEQYF,TGTGCCAGCAGCATTAGCAACGAGCAGTACTTC
TRBJ2-2,-,TRBV27,-,CASSKQGTTNTGELFF,TGTGCCAGCAGCAAGCAAGGGACAACGAACACCGGGGAGCTGTTTTTT
TRBJ1-2,-,TRBV6-5,TRBD1,CASIHGTGANRGYTF,TGTGCCAGCATCCACGGCACAGGGGCGAACAGAGGCTACACCTTC
TRBJ2-3,-,TRBV4-1,TRBD2,CASSPLAGGQLSQYF,TGCGCCAGCAGCCCGTTAGCGGGGGGGCAGTTGTCGCAGTATTTT
TRBJ1-3,-,TRBV4-1,-,CASSQESLTGTTGNTIYF,TGCGCCAGCAGCCAAGAAAGCCTAACAGGGACTACTGGAAACACCATATATTTT
TRBJ2-1,-,TRBV7-2,-,CASSLVGSGALGNEQFF,TGTGCCAGCAGCTTAGTGGGTAGCGGAGCCCTAGGCAATGAGCAGTTCTTC
TRBJ2-7,once,TRBV2,-,CASSRQTAGEQYF,TGTGCCAGCAGTAGACAGACTGCGGGCGAGCAGTACTTC
TRBJ1-2,-,TRBV10-1,TRBD1,CASRPDRDNGGYTF,TGCGCCAGCAGACCCGACAGGGACAACGGGGGCTACACCTTC
TRBJ2-1,-,TRBV19,-,CASSVQGDYSSYNEQFF,TGTGCCAGTAGTGTACAGGGGGACTACAGCTCCTACAATGAGCAGTTCTTC
TRBJ2-3,-,TRBV7-9,TRBD2,CASSPRTSGGASDTQYF,TGTGCCAGCAGCCCAAGGACTAGCGGGGGGGCCTCAGATACGCAGTATTTT
TRBJ1-5,once,TRBV4-2,-,CASSPEGSRSNQPQHF,TGTGCCAGCAGCCCCGAGGGGTCTCGGAGCAATCAGCCCCAGCATTTT
TRBJ1-5,-,TRBV11-2,-,CASSLIAGVNQPQHF,TGTGCCAGCAGCTTAATCGCCGGGGTAAATCAGCCCCAGCATTTT
TRBJ1-1,-,TRBV6-2/TRBV6-3,-,CASSYMDTEAFF,TGTGCCAGCAGTTACATGGACACTGAAGCTTTCTTT
TRBJ2-7,-,TRBV28,-,CASSLQRSYEQYF,TGTGCCAGCAGTTTGCAGAGATCCTACGAGCAGTACTTC
TRBJ2-3,-,TRBV11-2,-,CASSLMADTQYF,TGTGCCAGCAGCTTAATGGCGGATACGCAGTATTTT